One and the same sample provided the 22 T cell receptor beta chains below, sequenced in a study of T-cell memory formation after mild COVID-19. TCRdb redid the calling of the 5' RACE reads with MiXCR, one entry per CDR3 protein. The table includes roughly 160,000 distinct CDR3 sequences, 10% to 15% detected once. The source material was PBMCs or a T cell subset sorted from them (not recorded which). These receptors were collected from a man aged 18 to 30 who had mild COVID-19 (a few samples of this study predate the infection). Cell type and time point are not known.

This clonotype was seen a handful of times. This rearrangement joins TRBV12-3 or TRBV12-4 to TRBJ2-3; 9 bases align to TRBD1. V was clipped by 7 bases and J by 5 bases; unmatched bases: 10. The CDR3 runs 15 residues. CDR3 loop: CASTLMGQGGDTQYF. CDR3 nucleotide sequence: TGTGCCAGCACACTCATGGGACAGGGAGGAGATACGCAGTATTTT.

The genes are TRBV6-2 or TRBV6-3 and TRBJ1-2; D not certain. CDR3 length equals 14 residues. V shed 6 bases and J shed 4 bases, with 15 bases lying between them. Germline lookup yields CDR1 MNHEY and CDR2 SVGEGT. The CDR3 here is CASRENGRSYGYTF. The CDR3 coding sequence is TGTGCCAGCAGAGAAAACGGACGGAGCTATGGCTACACCTTC.

This clonotype occurred a few times. This chain connects TRBV11-2 to TRBJ2-5; D unresolved. Germline CDR1 and CDR2: SGHAT and FQNNGV. The CDR3 loop spans 12 amino acids. V lost 8 bases and J lost 4, with 11 bases in between. The chain's CDR3 is CASGPWIETQYF. As DNA, the CDR3 is TGTGCCAGCGGACCATGGATAGAGACCCAGTACTTC.

This clonotype was recorded a few times. V usage is TRBV20-1 and J usage is TRBJ1-1; D is uncertain. V gave up 4 bases and J gave up 0 bases, with 9 bases separating them. Germline CDR1 DFQATT, CDR2 SNEGSKA (reference sequence). The CDR3 totals 13 residues. CDR3 sequence (DNA): TGCAGTGCTACGGACGCCCTGAACACTGAAGCTTTCTTT. Amino acids: CSATDALNTEAFF.

This clonotype has a count of ten or more. The chain recombines TRBV27 with TRBJ1-6; the D is unclear. V lost 6 bases, J lost 14 bases, and 20 bases lay in between. The CDR3 spans 14 residues. Per the germline V gene, CDR1 is MNHEY and CDR2 is SMNVEV (reference sequence). CDR3 region: CASSLQYSVSALHF. CDR3 nucleotide sequence: TGTGCCAGCAGCTTACAGTATTCGGTCAGCGCCCTCCACTTT.

The sample holds a few counts of this clonotype. The rearrangement links TRBV7-3 to TRBJ1-1; possibly TRBD1 for D (6 bases). Germline V gene sequence: CDR1 SGHTA, CDR2 FQGTGA. This CDR3 spans 16 amino acids. Trimming shortened V by 6 bases and J by 2 bases, and 19 bases separated the two germline ends. CDR3 DNA sequence: TGTGCCAGCAGTGTAATGGGGACACCTCTCAACACTGAAGCTTTCTTT. It specifies CASSVMGTPLNTEAFF.

The chain has TRBV12-3 or TRBV12-4 and TRBJ2-5; the D gene is possibly TRBD2 (6 bases). The CDR3 is 16 residues long. The V gene lost 7 bases and the J gene lost 1 base, with 19 bases spanning the gap. The CDR3 here is CASNPGSSGSQETQYF. Here the CDR3 DNA reads TGTGCCAGCAACCCCGGGAGTAGCGGAAGCCAAGAGACCCAGTACTTC.

This clonotype was counted at least ten times. This chain connects TRBV5-1 to TRBJ1-4; a weak D match, TRBD1 (5 bases). The CDR3 length is 14 residues. Germline CDR1 is SGHRS and CDR2 is YFSETQ. V gave up 4 bases and J gave up 6 bases, with 13 bases separating them. CDR3 DNA sequence: TGCGCCAGCAGCGGGGGTGCAGAGGATGAAAAACTGTTTTTT. Amino acid sequence: CASSGGAEDEKLFF.

This clonotype showed up many times. The junction and the germline gene differ at one end; a read error may be behind it. The chain combines TRBV18 with TRBJ2-5, with a possible D match to TRBD2 (5 bases). This CDR3 is built from 12 residues. The germline CDR1 and CDR2 sequences are KGHSH and LQKENI. CDR3: CASSRGQETQYF. The CDR3 bases are TGCGCCAGCAGCCGGGGCCAAGAGACCCAGTACTTC. Based on the CDR3 plus reference TRBV18 and TRBJ2-5, the full variable domain is NAGVMQNPRHLVRRRGQEARLRCSPMKGHSHVYWYRQLPEEGLKFMVYLQKENIIDESGMPKERFSAEFPKEGPSILRIQQVVRGDSAAYFCASSRGQETQYFGPGTRLLVL.

This clonotype appeared a few times. The chain links TRBV28 to TRBJ2-4, with D possibly being TRBD2 (6 bases). The CDR3 extends over 15 amino acids. V was shortened by 3 bases and J by 2 bases, with 11 bases between the two germline ends. Germline-derived CDR1 and CDR2 are MDHEN and SYDVKM. The CDR3 sequence is CASSLPRGSKNIQYF. The DNA for the CDR3 is TGTGCCAGCAGTTTGCCCCGGGGGTCCAAAAACATTCAGTACTTC.

The chain has TRBV9 and TRBJ1-2; 8 bases line up with TRBD1. The V segment lost 4 bases and the J segment 8 bases; nucleotides outside the gene matches: 7. The CDR3 extends over 13 amino acids. Germline CDR1 is SGDLS and CDR2 is YYNGEE. CDR3 region: CASSPQGAKGYTF. CDR3 sequence (DNA): TGTGCCAGCAGCCCCCAGGGGGCTAAGGGCTACACCTTC.

This clonotype has more than one count but fewer than ten. The chain combines TRBV12-3 or TRBV12-4 with TRBJ2-4; maybe TRBD2 (6 bases). CDR3 length: 15 residues. The ends were cut back, 3 bases at V and 5 bases at J, with 14 bases in the middle. The CDR3 coding sequence is TGTGCCAGCAGTTTGGCGGGGCAGTACGAAAACATTCAGTACTTC. Its translation is CASSLAGQYENIQYF.

This rearrangement joins TRBV20-1 to TRBJ2-3; maybe TRBD1 (6 bases). V was trimmed by 7 bases and J by 2 bases, leaving 16 bases between them. This CDR3 spans 14 amino acids. The germline CDR1 and CDR2 sequences are DFQATT and SNEGSKA (reference sequence). The CDR3 nucleotides read TGCAGTGTTAAACAGGGTATTTCCACAGATACGCAGTATTTT. This encodes CSVKQGISTDTQYF.

This clonotype was picked up a small number of times. The chain carries TRBV7-9 and TRBJ2-3; weak D call: TRBD1 (5 bases). CDR1 is SEHNR and CDR2 is FQNEAQ in the germline V gene (reference sequence). The CDR3 sequence is 14 residues long. The germline V and J ends were trimmed by 2 bases and 4 bases, with 10 bases remaining between them. The CDR3 DNA is TGTGCCAGCAGCTTAACCTTAGGGGCAGATACGCAGTATTTT. Protein product: CASSLTLGADTQYF.

This clonotype was observed a handful of times. The V and J genes are TRBV28 and TRBJ1-5; D is possibly TRBD1 (6 bases). CDR3 length: 15 amino acids. Germline values: CDR1 MDHEN, CDR2 SYDVKM. V shed 3 bases and J shed 0 bases, with 9 bases lying between them. DNA for the CDR3: TGTGCCAGCAGTTTCGGGGGCACTAGCAATCAGCCCCAGCATTTT. This encodes CASSFGGTSNQPQHF. Full variable domain (missing parts from reference TRBV28 and TRBJ1-5): DVKVTQSSRYLVKRTGEKVFLECVQDMDHENMFWYRQDPGLGLRLIYFSYDVKMKEKGDIPEGYSVSREKKERFSLILESASTNQTSMYLCASSFGGTSNQPQHFGDGTRLSIL.

The genes are TRBV7-2 and TRBJ2-1; 8 bases line up with TRBD2. Germline V CDR1 and CDR2: SGHTA, FQGNSA. With 8 bases clipped from V and 9 bases from J, the junction kept 15 bases outside the gene matches. The CDR3 sequence is 15 residues long. The CDR3 nucleotides are TGTGCCAGCCGTCAGGCGGGACTAGGGGGGACTGAGCAGTTCTTC. Translating gives CASRQAGLGGTEQFF.

The rearrangement uses TRBV3-1 and TRBJ2-2; possibly TRBD1 for D (5 bases). The CDR3 consists of 15 residues. Between the trimmed V and J ends, which lost 2 bases and 4 bases, there was a span of 11 bases. Germline V gives CDR1 LGHDT, CDR2 YNNKEL (reference sequence). CDR3 nucleotides: TGTGCCAGCAGCCAATTCGGCAGGGCCACCGGGGAGCTGTTTTTT. Its translation is CASSQFGRATGELFF.

The rearrangement uses TRBV5-1 and TRBJ1-6; weak D call: TRBD1 (5 bases). V dropped 2 bases and J dropped 5 bases, with 14 bases sitting between them. Germline V lookup: CDR1 SGHRS, CDR2 YFSETQ. The CDR3 totals 16 residues. The CDR3: CASSFERGTNNSPLHF. CDR3 sequence (DNA): TGCGCCAGCAGCTTCGAGAGGGGTACTAATAATTCACCCCTCCACTTT.

V and J are TRBV11-2 and TRBJ1-1; 7 positions agree with TRBD1. V lost 6 bases and J lost 3; bases outside the gene matches: 10. The CDR3 loop spans 15 amino acids. Germline V gene sequence: CDR1 SGHAT, CDR2 FQNNGV. The CDR3 sequence is CASRKLRGSDTEAFF. CDR3 DNA: TGTGCCAGCAGGAAACTCAGGGGGTCGGACACTGAAGCTTTCTTT.

V is TRBV7-6 and J is TRBJ2-1, with TRBD1 matching 9 bases. Germline V lookup: CDR1 SGHVS, CDR2 FNYEAQ. V lost 2 bases to trimming and J lost 9 bases; unmatched junction nucleotides: 8. The CDR3 runs to 15 residues. CDR3 protein: CASSLMGQGISEQFF. The CDR3 DNA reads TGTGCCAGCAGCTTAATGGGACAGGGCATTAGTGAGCAGTTCTTC.

This clonotype was detected ten times or more. The chain carries TRBV7-3 and TRBJ1-1, with 7 bases aligning to TRBD1. Trimming cost V 2 bases and J 1 base; bases outside gene matches: 1. From germline, CDR1 is SGHTA and CDR2 FQGTGA. This CDR3 is 14 amino acids long. The CDR3 region has the DNA TGTGCCAGCAGCTTAGGACAGGAGAACACTGAAGCTTTCTTT. Amino acid sequence: CASSLGQENTEAFF. Full variable domain (outside the CDR3, taken from reference TRBV7-3 and TRBJ1-1): GAGVSQTPSNKVTEKGKYVELRCDPISGHTALYWYRQSLGQGPEFLIYFQGTGAADDSGLPNDRFFAVRPEGSVSTLKIQRTERGDSAVYLCASSLGQENTEAFFGQGTRLTVV.

This clonotype was seen just once. This chain uses TRBV7-3 with TRBJ2-1, with D tentatively TRBD1 or TRBD2 (6 bases each). The CDR3 extends over 16 amino acids. Per germline, CDR1 SGHTA and CDR2 FQGTGA. V lost 4 bases, J lost 0 bases, and 13 bases lay in between. In nucleotides, the CDR3 is TGTGCCAGCAGCTCCCCCGGGGGCCTCTCCTACAATGAGCAGTTCTTC. Protein sequence: CASSSPGGLSYNEQFF.